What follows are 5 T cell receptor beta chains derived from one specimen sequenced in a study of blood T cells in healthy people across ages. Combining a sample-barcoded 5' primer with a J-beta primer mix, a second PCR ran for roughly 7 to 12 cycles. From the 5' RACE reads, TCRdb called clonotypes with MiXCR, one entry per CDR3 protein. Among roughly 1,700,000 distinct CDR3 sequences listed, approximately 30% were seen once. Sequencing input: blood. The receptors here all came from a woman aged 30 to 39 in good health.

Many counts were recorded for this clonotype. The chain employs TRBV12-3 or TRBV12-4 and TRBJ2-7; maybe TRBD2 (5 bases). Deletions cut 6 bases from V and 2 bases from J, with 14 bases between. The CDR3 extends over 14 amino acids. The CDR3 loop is CASSSDGLPYEQYF. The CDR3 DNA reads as TGTGCCAGCAGCAGCGACGGACTCCCCTACGAGCAGTACTTC.

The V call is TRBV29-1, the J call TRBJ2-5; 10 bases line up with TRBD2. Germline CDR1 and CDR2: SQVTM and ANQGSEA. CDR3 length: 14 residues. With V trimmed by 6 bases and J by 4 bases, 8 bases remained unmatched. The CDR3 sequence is CSVGLAGVRETQYF. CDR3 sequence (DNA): TGCAGCGTGGGGCTAGCGGGAGTTAGAGAGACCCAGTACTTC.

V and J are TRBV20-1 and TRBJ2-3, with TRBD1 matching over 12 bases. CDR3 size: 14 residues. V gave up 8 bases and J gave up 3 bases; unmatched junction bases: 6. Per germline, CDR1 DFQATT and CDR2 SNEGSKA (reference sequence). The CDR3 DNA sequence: TGCAGTTCCCGGGACAGGGGGCGGACAGATACGCAGTATTTT. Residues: CSSRDRGRTDTQYF.

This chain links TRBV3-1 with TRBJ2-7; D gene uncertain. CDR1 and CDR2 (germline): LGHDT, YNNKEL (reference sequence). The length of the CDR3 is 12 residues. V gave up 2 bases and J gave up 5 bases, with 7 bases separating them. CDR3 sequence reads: CASSQSGHEQYF. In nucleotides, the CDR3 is TGTGCCAGCAGCCAATCAGGCCACGAGCAGTACTTC.

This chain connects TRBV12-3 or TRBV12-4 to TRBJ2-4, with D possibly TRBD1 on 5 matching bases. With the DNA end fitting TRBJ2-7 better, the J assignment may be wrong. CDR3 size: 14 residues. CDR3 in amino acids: CASSLSRAWSEQYF. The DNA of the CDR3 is TGTGCCAGCAGTTTGTCCAGGGCCTGGAGCGAGCAGTACTTC.